This note documents a single TCR beta chain sequence. The target antigen is unknown. Clones were read by immunoSEQ multiplex PCR, and TCRdb kept only the in-frame ones, dropping some. The data contain around 110,000 clones, 92% of them singletons. These data come from a study of T cell responses to AZD1222 COVID-19 vaccine. Overall study findings and caveats: When two AZD1222 doses had been given, Spike-specific TCR breadth and depth rose.

V lost 6 bases to trimming and J lost 8 bases, with 8 bases between them. The germline CDR1 and CDR2 sequences are SNHLY and FYNNEI. The CDR3 is 11 residues long. The clonotype was recovered from an adult who received the AZD1222 COVID-19 vaccine. The chain combines TRBV2 with TRBJ2-4, with D perhaps TRBD1 (6 bases). The specimen was peripheral blood, collected 28 days after the second AZD1222 dose. The CDR3: CASRSGDIQYF. The CDR3 nucleotides are TGTGCCAGCAGGTCAGGGGACATTCAGTACTTC.